The next 20 T cell receptor beta chains were all read from a single sample in a study of T cell changes during pregnancy in multiple sclerosis. The method was immunoSEQ multiplex PCR; TCRdb's version includes in-frame clones alone and lacks a portion of them. This repertoire shows around 99,000 clones, about 90% found once; its top ten account for 0.78%. This specimen consisted of peripheral blood, obtained in the third trimester of pregnancy. These receptors were obtained from a female donor in good health, enrolled as a control in a pregnancy study.

The rearrangement joins TRBV9 to TRBJ2-2; TRBD1 might be the D (6 bases). Germline V CDR1 and CDR2: SGDLS, YYNGEE. The CDR3 sequence is 16 residues long. V was pared by 4 bases and J by 5 bases, with 18 bases between. CDR3 protein: CASSKMAGDGTGELFF. CDR3 sequence (DNA): TGTGCCAGCAGCAAAATGGCAGGGGATGGGACCGGGGAGCTGTTTTTT.

J is TRBJ2-4 and V is TRBV18, with 11 positions matching TRBD2. The CDR3 spans 17 residues. Germline V gene lookup returns CDR1 KGHSH and CDR2 LQKENI. Trimming cost V 1 base and J 8 bases; bases outside gene matches: 10. The CDR3 sequence: CASSPRTLIAGGDIQYF. The CDR3 nucleotides are TGTGCCAGCTCACCACGGACCTTAATAGCGGGGGGGGACATTCAGTACTTC.

This chain joins TRBV19 and TRBJ1-2; 8 bases are a match to TRBD1. The trim removed 4 bases at V and 6 bases at J, leaving 13 bases unmatched. From germline, CDR1 is LNHDA and CDR2 SQIVND (reference sequence). The CDR3 is made up of 16 amino acids. The DNA for the CDR3 is TGTGCCAGTAGTACCTACCCGGACAGGGCGGGGCATGGCTACACCTTC. It translates to CASSTYPDRAGHGYTF.

The rearrangement links TRBV5-6 to TRBJ1-1, with D unclear. This CDR3 is built from 12 residues. Between the trimmed V and J ends, which lost 2 bases and 5 bases, there was a span of 7 bases. The germline V gene has CDR1 SGHDT and CDR2 YYEEEE. The CDR3 DNA reads TGTGCCAGCAGCTTATCGGGGACTGAAGCTTTCTTT. It translates to CASSLSGTEAFF.

The genes are TRBV5-5 and TRBJ2-1; TRBD2 agrees at 7 bases. This CDR3 spans 15 amino acids. V gave up 1 base and J gave up 3 bases; unmatched junction bases: 4. Looked up from germline, CDR1 is SGHKS and CDR2 is YYEKEE (reference sequence). The CDR3 coding sequence is TGTGCCAGCAGCTTGACCGCTAGCGGCTACAATGAGCAGTTCTTC. Translated, it gives CASSLTASGYNEQFF. The full variable domain, completed using reference TRBV5-5 and TRBJ2-1, is DAGVTQSPTHLIKTRGQQVTLRCSPISGHKSVSWYQQVLGQGPQFIFQYYEKEERGRGNFPDRFSARQFPNYSSELNVNALLLGDSALYLCASSLTASGYNEQFFGPGTRLTVL.

The chain couples TRBV6-6 to TRBJ1-2; D is unresolved. The CDR3 extends over 12 amino acids. Germline-derived CDR1 and CDR2 are MNHNY and SVGAGI (reference sequence). The ends were cut back, 2 bases at V and 6 bases at J, with 7 bases in the middle. CDR3 nucleotides: TGTGCCAGCAGTTACGCGCTTAATGGCTACACCTTC. This codes for CASSYALNGYTF.

This clone showed up just once. As DNA, the CDR3 is TGTGCCAGCAGTTCAAATTTAGGGGAAACTTTCTTT. Translation: CASSSNLGETFF. The chain links TRBV27 to TRBJ1-1, with D maybe TRBD1 (5 bases). V shed 4 bases and J shed 12 bases, with 15 bases lying between them. The CDR3 consists of 12 residues. From germline, CDR1 is MNHEY and CDR2 SMNVEV (reference sequence).

This clone has only one observation. This sequence joins TRBV30 and TRBJ2-5, with 15 bases lining up with TRBD2. V shed 3 bases and J 4 bases; nucleotides not matched to a gene: 9. Germline V gene lookup returns CDR1 GTSNPN and CDR2 SVGIG (reference sequence). The CDR3 runs 17 residues. CDR3 DNA: TGTGCCTGGAGCGGGACTAGCGGGGGGTTTTTAAGAGAGACCCAGTACTTC. This codes for CAWSGTSGGFLRETQYF. The whole variable domain, remainder taken from reference TRBV30 and TRBJ2-5, is SQTIHQWPATLVQPVGSPLSLECTVEGTSNPNLYWYRQAAGRGLQLLFYSVGIGQISSEVPQNLSASRPQDRQFILSSKKLLLSDSGFYLCAWSGTSGGFLRETQYFGPGTRLLVL.

V is TRBV18 and J is TRBJ2-5; D might be TRBD1 (6 bases). Deletions cut 3 bases from V and 2 bases from J, with 13 bases between. There are 15 residues in the CDR3. Germline CDR1 is KGHSH and CDR2 is LQKENI. CDR3 sequence: CASSPGVQGQETQYF. CDR3 sequence (DNA): TGTGCCAGCTCACCGGGGGTTCAGGGGCAAGAGACCCAGTACTTC.

The chain has TRBV7-2 and TRBJ2-7, with D maybe TRBD2 (5 bases). Germline V gives CDR1 SGHTA, CDR2 FQGNSA. The CDR3 covers 13 residues. Trimming left V 3 bases short and J 3 bases short, with 9 bases between. This CDR3 reads CASSFGLYYEQYF. The CDR3 DNA is TGTGCCAGCAGCTTCGGACTCTACTACGAGCAGTACTTC.

J is TRBJ1-2 and V is TRBV6-5; D gene uncertain. The CDR3 is made up of 13 amino acids. The V gene lost 6 bases and the J gene lost 2 bases, with 10 bases spanning the gap. CDR1 is MNHEY and CDR2 is SVGAGI in the germline V gene. CDR3 loop: CASSPQINYGYTF. CDR3 nucleotides: TGTGCCAGCAGCCCGCAGATCAACTATGGCTACACCTTC.

The rearrangement uses TRBV7-2 and TRBJ1-6, with TRBD1 as a possible D gene (5 bases). Trimming left V 5 bases short and J 3 bases short, with 11 bases between. CDR1 is SGHTA and CDR2 is FQGNSA in the germline V gene. The CDR3 spans 15 residues. The CDR3 is CASSPRQGYNSPLHF. The CDR3 DNA sequence: TGTGCCAGCAGCCCCCGGCAGGGCTATAATTCACCCCTCCACTTT. Combining the CDR3 with reference TRBV7-2 and TRBJ1-6 gives the whole variable domain GAGVSQSPSNKVTEKGKDVELRCDPISGHTALYWYRQSLGQGLEFLIYFQGNSAPDKSGLPSDRFSAERTGGSVSTLTIQRTQQEDSAVYLCASSPRQGYNSPLHFGNGTRLTVT.

The chain links TRBV19 to TRBJ1-2; TRBD1 matches 8 bases. J was trimmed by 2 bases and V by 4 bases; bases with no gene match: 9. From germline, CDR1 is LNHDA and CDR2 SQIVND (reference sequence). This CDR3 has 16 residues. This CDR3 is CASSSLTGQANYGYTF. Written as DNA, the CDR3 is TGTGCCAGTAGTAGCCTAACGGGACAGGCCAACTATGGCTACACCTTC.

The V call is TRBV7-2, the J call TRBJ1-1; 7 bases map to TRBD1. The junction had 4 bases not matched to a gene; V was cut back by 2 bases and J by 4 bases. CDR1 is SGHTA and CDR2 is FQGNSA in the germline V gene. The CDR3 length is 14 residues. The CDR3 loop is CASSLRQGGTEAFF. The CDR3 DNA reads as TGTGCCAGCAGCTTAAGACAGGGAGGCACTGAAGCTTTCTTT.

This clone was seen only a few times. V gene TRBV7-9 combines with J gene TRBJ1-1; D possibly corresponds to TRBD1 (6 bases). Germline-derived CDR1 and CDR2 are SEHNR and FQNEAQ (reference sequence). CDR3 length: 16 residues. With 5 bases removed from V and 1 base from J, the gap between germline ends came to 17 bases. Written as DNA, the CDR3 is TGTGCCAGCAGCCCCGTTGGCACAGGGAGGAACACTGAAGCTTTCTTT. It specifies CASSPVGTGRNTEAFF.

J is TRBJ2-1 and V is TRBV5-1; TRBD2 matches at 7 bases. The CDR3 spans 15 residues. Germline values: CDR1 SGHRS, CDR2 YFSETQ. V trimming: 2 bases; J trimming: 7 bases; junction bases outside the gene matches: 9. CDR3 amino acids: CASSFTAGVVNEQFF. CDR3 nucleotides: TGCGCCAGCAGCTTTACGGCGGGGGTGGTTAATGAGCAGTTCTTC.

The genes are TRBV30 and TRBJ2-7; D call uncertain. The CDR3 length is 13 residues. Germline V gives CDR1 GTSNPN, CDR2 SVGIG (reference sequence). Between the trimmed V and J ends, which lost 1 base and 5 bases, there was a span of 12 bases. The CDR3 region has the DNA TGTGCCTGGAGTGGCCCCCTCAGTGACGAGCAGTACTTC. Protein: CAWSGPLSDEQYF.

This chain uses TRBV19 with TRBJ2-2; TRBD1 agrees at 7 bases. The V gene's germline CDR1 is LNHDA and CDR2 SQIVND (reference sequence). The CDR3 has 14 residues. Unmatched junction bases numbered 2, after V lost 7 bases and J lost 0 bases. DNA for the CDR3: TGTGCCAGTACAGGGACAGCGAACACCGGGGAGCTGTTTTTT. Translating it yields CASTGTANTGELFF. Full variable domain (rest looked up from reference TRBV19 and TRBJ2-2): DGGITQSPKYLFRKEGQNVTLSCEQNLNHDAMYWYRQDPGQGLRLIYYSQIVNDFQKGDIAEGYSVSREKKESFPLTVTSAQKNPTAFYLCASTGTANTGELFFGEGSRLTVL.

This rearrangement joins TRBV9 to TRBJ2-5; weak D call: TRBD1 (5 bases). Trimming took 5 bases from V and 3 from J, leaving 11 bases between them. The CDR3 sequence is 13 residues long. The germline V gene has CDR1 SGDLS and CDR2 YYNGEE. The CDR3 here is CASRPPREETQYF. DNA for the CDR3: TGTGCCAGCAGACCACCCAGGGAAGAGACCCAGTACTTC.

This clone was detected only once. This chain uses TRBV7-8 with TRBJ2-7, with a weak D call TRBD1 (5 bases). V was trimmed by 0 bases and J by 5 bases, leaving 11 bases between them. CDR3 size: 14 residues. Germline loops: CDR1 SGHVS, CDR2 FQNEAQ. In DNA, the CDR3 is TGTGCCAGCAGCTTAGCTGTTTGGGGCGACGAGCAGTACTTC. Encoded protein: CASSLAVWGDEQYF.